This passage covers 18 T cell receptor beta chains from one sample sequenced in a study of tumor-infiltrating lymphocytes in primary liver carcinoma. A constant-region primer served to make TCR beta cDNA from approximately 490 ng total RNA. TCR beta libraries came from three nested multiplex PCR rounds using slightly modified ARM-PCR. Use of TRBV1-TRBV30 forward primers with a C-beta reverse primer characterized the first two PCR rounds, which lasted around 11 cycles each. TCRdb re-called the multiplex PCR reads with MiXCR, one entry per CDR3 protein. The profile shows about 320,000 distinct CDR3 sequences, 50% to 60% of them singletons. Blood RNA originated from unsorted whole blood, with germline DNA additionally extracted. Material: peripheral blood. Receptors were obtained from a woman aged 25 to 39 with primary liver carcinoma and hepatitis B virus infection.

In the case of this clonotype: One junction end does not reproduce the germline sequence, and a read error may be involved. As DNA, the CDR3 is TGTACCAGCAGTTTGTCCCACAATCAGCCCCAGCATTTT. This sequence encodes CTSSLSHNQPQHF. The gene calls are TRBV11-2 and TRBJ1-5; D unclear. The germline V gene encodes CDR1 SGHAT and CDR2 FQNNGV. The CDR3 totals 13 residues.

Of note for this clonotype: The CDR3 ends on some other residue instead of the conserved phenylalanine or tryptophan, so this is likely a read error. The chain combines TRBV29-1 with TRBJ1-2; no clear D. Germline assignment: CDR1 SQVTM and CDR2 ANQGSEA. V dropped 4 bases and J dropped 10 bases, with 13 bases sitting between them. This CDR3 is 11 amino acids long. The chain's CDR3 is CSVGSGDAYTL. For the CDR3, the DNA is TGCAGCGTTGGTTCCGGAGATGCCTACACCTTA.

A word on this clonotype: Since a much larger clone is just one base distant, this may be a read error. The V gene is TRBV29-1, the J gene TRBJ2-5; possibly TRBD1 or TRBD2 for D (5 bases each). The CDR3 is 13 residues long. Germline V gene lookup returns CDR1 SQVTM and CDR2 ANQGSEA. CDR3 protein: CSVELGAGETQCF. The CDR3 bases are TGCAGCGTTGAATTAGGGGCGGGCGAGACCCAGTGCTTC.

As concerns this clonotype: This may arise from a read error, as a much more abundant clone is one base away. The genes are TRBV14 and TRBJ1-2; D call uncertain. Per germline, CDR1 SGHDN and CDR2 FVKESK. The CDR3 length is 12 residues. The CDR3 nucleotides are TGTGCCAGCAGCCAAGGGAGGGTCGGCTACGCCTTC. Translated, it gives CASSQGRVGYAF.

This clonotype was seen a few times. Being one base from a much bigger clone, this may be a read error. V is TRBV11-3 and J is TRBJ2-1, with TRBD2 matching 13 bases. Germline V gene sequence: CDR1 SGHNT, CDR2 YENEEA. The CDR3 sequence is 15 residues long. CDR3: CVSSSRTSGSREQFF. The CDR3 DNA reads TGTGTCAGCAGCTCCAGGACTAGCGGGAGTAGGGAGCAGTTCTTC.

As to this clonotype: A much bigger clone sits one base away, suggesting this may be a read error. The chain is built from TRBV4-3 and TRBJ2-3, with D unresolved. Germline V lookup: CDR1 LGHNA, CDR2 YSLEER. The V gene lost 0 bases and the J gene lost 2 bases, with 9 bases spanning the gap. This CDR3 comprises 15 residues. The CDR3 DNA reads as TGCGCCAGCAGCCAAGATGATCTTTCCACAGATACGCAGTATTTT. Amino acid sequence: CASSQDDLSTDTQYF.

A word on this clonotype: Germline is not matched at one junction end, which may reflect a read error. The chain has TRBV4-1 and TRBJ1-1; D perhaps matches TRBD1 (5 bases). Germline V gene data show CDR1 as MGHRA and CDR2 as YSYEKL. The CDR3 is 12 amino acids. The CDR3 nucleotides read TGCGCCAGCAACCAGAATCAGGGTGAAGTTTTCTTT. Encoded protein: CASNQNQGEVFF.

This clonotype was found once. One base away lies a much larger clone, so this may be a sequencing read error. Here the CDR3 reads CASRDGASTDMQYF. In DNA form, the CDR3 reads TGTGCCAGCCGGGATGGGGCGAGCACAGATATGCAGTATTTT. V and J are TRBV6-6 and TRBJ2-3; D possibly uses TRBD1 or TRBD2 (5 bases each). CDR1 MNHNY and CDR2 SVGAGI come from the germline V gene (reference sequence). The CDR3 spans 14 residues.

As concerns this clonotype: A much larger clone lies one base from this, so it may be a read error. The J gene is TRBJ1-3, the V gene TRBV11-3, with D tentatively TRBD1 (6 bases). The CDR3 has 14 residues. CDR1 and CDR2 from the germline V gene are SGHNT and YENEEA. In DNA, the CDR3 is TGTGCCGGCAGCCACCGGACAGAAGGAAACACCATATATTTT. Protein sequence: CAGSHRTEGNTIYF.

CDR3 DNA sequence: TGTGCCAGTAGTAGCGGACACTACGAGCAGTACTTC. Its translation is CASSSGHYEQYF. The V gene is TRBV19, the J gene TRBJ2-7, with D tentatively TRBD1 (5 bases). CDR1 is LNHDA and CDR2 is SQIVND in the germline V gene (reference sequence). V was trimmed by 4 bases and J by 3 bases, leaving 7 bases between them. This CDR3 comprises 12 residues.

On this clonotype: Being one base from a much bigger clone, this may be a read error. The CDR3 does not close with the conserved phenylalanine or tryptophan, likely indicating a read error. The rearrangement uses TRBV29-1 and TRBJ2-3; no definite D call. Germline CDR1 is SQVTM and CDR2 is ANQGSEA. The length of the CDR3 is 15 residues. Trimming removed 3 bases from V and 0 bases from J, with 13 bases in between. CDR3 residues: CSVEELESSTDTQYL. The CDR3 DNA reads TGCAGCGTTGAGGAGCTGGAGAGTAGCACAGATACGCAGTATTTA.

As regards this clonotype: One junction end disagrees with the germline gene, perhaps due to a read error. The chain couples TRBV11-2 to TRBJ2-1, with 7 bases fitting TRBD2. Germline-derived CDR1 and CDR2 are SGHAT and FQNNGV. The length of the CDR3 is 16 residues. CDR3 loop: CACSPLTPGTKYEQLF. The CDR3 DNA follows: TGTGCCTGCAGCCCTCTGACCCCCGGGACTAAATATGAGCAGCTCTTC.

This clonotype was seen only a few times. The rearrangement links TRBV12-3 or TRBV12-4 to TRBJ1-1; a possible D gene is TRBD1 (6 bases). Trimming took off 6 bases at V and 7 bases at J, with 18 bases between the two ends. The CDR3 extends over 14 amino acids. CDR3 region: CASREPGQANEAFF. The CDR3 DNA reads TGTGCCAGCAGAGAACCGGGACAAGCGAATGAAGCTTTCTTT.

J is TRBJ2-7 and V is TRBV11-2; 9 nucleotides line up with TRBD2. Germline CDR1 and CDR2: SGHAT and FQNNGV. The length of the CDR3 is 13 residues. Trimming took 6 bases from V and 3 from J; bases not matched to a gene: 3. This CDR3 is CASRGLALYEQYF. DNA of the CDR3: TGTGCCAGCAGGGGACTAGCACTCTACGAGCAGTACTTC.

This clonotype was detected ten times or more. The rearrangement uses TRBV6-1 and TRBJ1-6, with D tentatively TRBD1 (5 bases). Per the germline V gene, CDR1 is MNHNS and CDR2 is SASEGT. The CDR3 sequence is 13 residues long. The V end lost 1 base, the J end lost 14 bases, and 12 bases lay between the germline ends. The CDR3 DNA follows: TGTGCCAGCAGTGAAGGGCCCATCAGGGCCCTCCACTTT. This sequence encodes CASSEGPIRALHF.

This clonotype appeared once. One end of the junction varies from germline; a read error may be responsible. The CDR3 is CAISYDIASGNTIYF. The DNA for the CDR3 is TGTGCCATCAGTTACGATATAGCCTCTGGAAACACCATATATTTT. V usage is TRBV6-5 and J usage is TRBJ1-3; D remains unclear. The CDR3 is made up of 15 amino acids. Germline V CDR1 and CDR2: MNHEY, SVGAGI.

This clonotype has a single count. Possible read error: a much larger clone is one base away. This chain connects TRBV6-6 to TRBJ1-5; tentative D call: TRBD1 (6 bases). V was trimmed by 2 bases and J by 3 bases, leaving 11 bases between them. Germline V gives CDR1 MNHNY, CDR2 SVGAGI (reference sequence). This CDR3 region has 15 residues. CDR3 region: CASSYPGDSNQPQHF. The CDR3 bases are TGTGCCAGCAGTTACCCAGGGGATTCCAATCAGCCCCAGCATTTT.

In regard to this clonotype: The junction departs from germline at one end; a sequencing error may be responsible. The chain employs TRBV12-3 or TRBV12-4 and TRBJ2-7; D is perhaps TRBD1 (6 bases). The CDR3 runs to 16 residues. DNA of the CDR3: TGTACCAGCAGTTCCCTTCGGGACACCGTCTCCTACGAGCAGTACTTC. Translation: CTSSSLRDTVSYEQYF.